The rows below give T cell receptor beta chains drawn from one sample of a study of T cells in Graves' hyperthyroidism and ophthalmopathy. In TCRdb, the multiplex PCR reads were re-called with MiXCR into one record per CDR3 protein. The table includes some 460,000 distinct CDR3 sequences, roughly 14% detected once. Sequenced material: blood. The receptor source for this set is a woman between 18 and 29 years old with Graves' hyperthyroidism. The CDR3 runs from the conserved cysteine through the conserved F or W. Each record gives: V gene, CDR3 protein.

>TRBV5-8
CASRNRDRGDYGQFF
>TRBV6-6
CASSYSGQSTDTQYF
>TRBV6-5
CASSYRGHDEKLFF
>TRBV20-1
CSAAPTVYTEAFF
>TRBV15
CATSRQPGASHHEKLFF
>TRBV20-1
CSASRGGTHLYEQYF
>TRBV20-1
CSARSLQGVGNEQYF
>TRBV7-6
CASSPSGGALGELFF
>TRBV11-2
CASSLEDTNTEAFF
>TRBV6-2/TRBV6-3
CASSYSGRSTDTQYF
>TRBV27
CASSPRTESNTEAFF
>TRBV6-4
CASSGTSGAGHNEQFF
>TRBV12-3/TRBV12-4
CASSLRGAYYGYTF
>TRBV18
CASSSEGGRDNSPLHF
>TRBV27
CASSEDRGGNEQFF
>TRBV29-1
CSVDRQGALTDTQYF
>TRBV29-1
CSVHPLYLGPSTDTQYF
>TRBV7-3
CASSLRLAKNTGELFF
>TRBV30
CAWSRQVDQPQHF
>TRBV5-8
CASSPAFWDSQETQYF
>TRBV3-1
CASSQTVRSSRQALNEKLFF
>TRBV12-3/TRBV12-4
CASSPLGGAQETQYF
>TRBV7-3
CASSLKGGTYASTDTQYF
>TRBV6-1
CASSEHRGQNTGELFF
>TRBV6-5
CASSYSMGQGGTDTQYF
>TRBV30
CALNSEGLQGETQYF
>TRBV11-3
CASSLDWVPRGSVSTGELFF
>TRBV6-2/TRBV6-3
CASRRGRGRQETQYF
>TRBV11-2
CASSLGGDRGYTF
>TRBV5-1
CASSFPRGREAQVNEQFF
>TRBV12-5
CASGLEAGFGNTIYF
>TRBV27
CASSGTRPYEQYF
>TRBV6-2/TRBV6-3
CASSYSQGAVGTEAFF
>TRBV6-1
CASSGRTGGNEIYGYTF
>TRBV18
CASSLLRDENSPLHF
>TRBV12-3/TRBV12-4
CASSLQGALEPQHF
>TRBV7-9
CASSLREGRADTQYF
>TRBV3-1
CASSQNSAETQYF
>TRBV18
CASSGLAGVYEQFF
>TRBV6-1
CASNPGTGYTGELFF
>TRBV5-6
CASSSSALAGGPKHSTDTQYF
>TRBV4-2
CASSQEVRGTGELFF
>TRBV2
CASSETVVGESDTQYF
>TRBV2
CASNQRGEQETQYF
>TRBV9
CASSEGTGRGYGYTF